Sequencing of this T cell receptor beta chain was carried out in a study of early T cells in non-severe SARS-CoV-2 infection. On the study more broadly: Chains were unpaired, as sequencing was done on bulk RNA from unsorted whole blood. General observations from the study: Matching with VDJdb favored anti-spike CD8 responses (missing private and CD4 specificities).

Germline loops: CDR1 DFQATT, CDR2 SNEGSKA (reference sequence). This CDR3 is built from 12 residues. This clonotype was counted between two and nine times. Its antigen remains unknown. Individual cDNA molecules carried attached unique molecular identifiers. TCRdb re-analysed the 5' RACE reads in MiXCR, keeping a single row per CDR3 protein. This sample yields 60,000 to 75,000 distinct CDR3 sequences, of which around 12% are seen a single time; approximately 5% belongs to the top ten. The sequencing input was whole blood. The TCR originated in an adult who was a healthcare worker with PCR-confirmed SARS-CoV-2 infection or an uninfected control (not recorded which). The chain couples TRBV20-1 to TRBJ2-1; tentative D call: TRBD1 (5 bases). The CDR3: CKTWGGGNEQFF. CDR3 bases: TGCAAGACCTGGGGCGGCGGCAATGAGCAGTTCTTC.